This T cell receptor (beta chain) is drawn from a study of T cell responses to AZD1222 COVID-19 vaccine. Study results and limitations: Donors, mostly white British, included more females; clonal diversity was possibly underestimated.

Comments on this clone: Its antigen is as yet unknown.

Some clones are missing from TCRdb's copy, which holds only in-frame ones; the method was immunoSEQ multiplex PCR. There are some 40,000 clones in the sample; around 77% occur only once, and about 22% lies in the top ten. This clonotype was sampled from an adult who received the MenACWY meningococcal vaccine as a control. Here the sequenced sample was peripheral blood, taken 28 days after the second dose of the MenACWY control vaccine.

The CDR3 nucleotides are TGTGCCAGTACCGGGTCTGGGGCCAACGTCCTGACTTTC. Amino acid sequence: CASTGSGANVLTF. The rearrangement uses TRBV19 and TRBJ2-6; D gene unclear. Trimming removed 7 bases at V and 1 base at J, with 5 bases between. The CDR3 runs 13 residues. Per germline, CDR1 LNHDA and CDR2 SQIVND (reference sequence).